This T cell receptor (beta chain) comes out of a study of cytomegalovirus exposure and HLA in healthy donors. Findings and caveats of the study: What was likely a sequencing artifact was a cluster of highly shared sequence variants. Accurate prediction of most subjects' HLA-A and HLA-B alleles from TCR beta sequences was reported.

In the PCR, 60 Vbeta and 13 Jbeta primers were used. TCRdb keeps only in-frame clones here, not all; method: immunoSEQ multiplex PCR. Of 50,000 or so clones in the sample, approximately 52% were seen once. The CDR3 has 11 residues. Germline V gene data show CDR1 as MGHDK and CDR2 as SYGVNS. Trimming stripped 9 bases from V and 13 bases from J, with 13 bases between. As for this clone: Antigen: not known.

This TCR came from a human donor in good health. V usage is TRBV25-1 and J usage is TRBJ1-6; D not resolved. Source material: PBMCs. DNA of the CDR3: TGTGCCAGTTGTGAGGGAGGTCCCCTCCACTTT. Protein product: CASCEGGPLHF. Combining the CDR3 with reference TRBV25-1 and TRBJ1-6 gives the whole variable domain EADIYQTPRYLVIGTGKKITLECSQTMGHDKMYWYQQDPGMELHLIHYSYGVNSTEKGDLSSESTVSRIRTEHFPLTLESARPSHTSQYLCASCEGGPLHFGNGTRLTVT.